The 26 T cell receptor beta chains given below trace back to one sample, sequenced in a study of blood T cell repertoires in COVID-19. The data were produced by immunoSEQ multiplex PCR, yet TCRdb's version contains in-frame clones alone and is incomplete. The sample gives roughly 430,000 clones, 88% of which show up once; about 2.1% is in the top ten. The specimen sequenced was PBMCs or T cells enriched from blood (not recorded which). These receptors were taken from a woman aged 40 to 50 with acute COVID-19.

This chain connects TRBV2 to TRBJ1-1, with TRBD1 matching over 10 bases. The junction had 2 bases not matched to a gene; V was cut back by 3 bases and J by 4 bases. CDR1 is SNHLY, CDR2 FYNNEI, per germline. CDR3 length: 14 residues. Here the CDR3 reads CASSETGGGTEAFF. In DNA, the CDR3 is TGTGCCAGCAGTGAGACAGGGGGCGGCACTGAAGCTTTCTTT.

The chain employs TRBV7-9 and TRBJ1-4; D gene unclear. The CDR3 has 14 residues. V lost 2 bases, J lost 2 bases, and 6 bases lay in between. Germline V gives CDR1 SEHNR, CDR2 FQNEAQ (reference sequence). DNA of the CDR3: TGTGCCAGCAGCTTACCGGGGACTAATGAAAAACTGTTTTTT. Protein product: CASSLPGTNEKLFF.

This chain joins TRBV5-6 and TRBJ1-5; 9 bases fit TRBD1. The CDR3 totals 14 residues. The V segment lost 3 bases and the J segment 6 bases; nucleotides outside the gene matches: 4. Germline assignment: CDR1 SGHDT and CDR2 YYEEEE. The CDR3 DNA follows: TGTGCCAGCAGCTCTACAGGGGGCTCTCAGCCCCAGCATTTT. Translation gives CASSSTGGSQPQHF.

This clone was observed a few times. The rearrangement links TRBV7-9 to TRBJ2-6; TRBD2 agrees at 14 bases. This CDR3 is built from 19 residues. Looked up from germline, CDR1 is SEHNR and CDR2 is FQNEAQ (reference sequence). V was clipped by 5 bases and J by 0 bases; unmatched bases: 6. The CDR3: CASSPGTSGGYSGANVLTF. The DNA for the CDR3 is TGTGCCAGCAGCCCAGGGACTAGCGGGGGATACTCTGGGGCCAACGTCCTGACTTTC.

Notes on this clone: The sample contains more than one DNA sequence encoding this CDR3. The rearrangement joins TRBV11-2 to TRBJ2-7; D gene unclear. Germline CDR1 and CDR2: SGHAT and FQNNGV. V dropped 0 bases and J dropped 3 bases, with 6 bases sitting between them. The length of the CDR3 is 13 residues. CDR3 nucleotides: TGTGCCAGCAGCTTAGATCCTAACTACGAGCAGTACTTC. Encoded protein: CASSLDPNYEQYF.

The chain joins TRBV29-1 to TRBJ1-1; 10 bases agree with TRBD1. J gave up 5 bases and V 7 bases, and 10 bases lay outside the gene matches. In germline, CDR1 is SQVTM, CDR2 ANQGSEA. The CDR3 is made up of 14 amino acids. The CDR3 DNA is TGCAGCGCTGAGGGGGGACAGGGGAGTACTGAAGCTTTCTTT. Translating gives CSAEGGQGSTEAFF.

Note on this clone: Other DNA sequences in the same sample also yield this CDR3. This sequence joins TRBV7-6 and TRBJ2-2; 7 nucleotides line up with TRBD1. The CDR3 spans 16 residues. Germline values: CDR1 SGHVS, CDR2 FNYEAQ. The trim removed 2 bases at V and 2 bases at J, leaving 5 bases unmatched. The CDR3, as DNA: TGTGCCAGCAGCTTAAGGAGACAGGGAAACACCGGGGAGCTGTTTTTT. Translating it yields CASSLRRQGNTGELFF.

The chain recombines TRBV18 with TRBJ1-1; D gene ambiguous. Germline assignment: CDR1 KGHSH and CDR2 LQKENI. V shed 2 bases and J shed 8 bases, with 3 bases lying between them. The CDR3 runs to 10 residues. The DNA for the CDR3 is TGTGCCAGCTCACCAGTAGAAGCTTTCTTT. This gives the protein CASSPVEAFF.

The chain links TRBV29-1 to TRBJ1-1; D perhaps matches TRBD1 (5 bases). The germline V and J ends were trimmed by 4 bases and 6 bases, with 12 bases remaining between them. CDR3 length equals 12 residues. CDR1 and CDR2 (germline): SQVTM, ANQGSEA. Here the CDR3 reads CSVVGQGPEAFF. The CDR3 coding sequence is TGCAGCGTTGTAGGTCAGGGCCCTGAAGCTTTCTTT. The whole variable domain, remainder taken from reference TRBV29-1 and TRBJ1-1, is SAVISQKPSRDICQRGTSLTIQCQVDSQVTMMFWYRQQPGQSLTLIATANQGSEATYESGFVIDKFPISRPNLTFSTLTVSNMSPEDSSIYLCSVVGQGPEAFFGQGTRLTVV.

This rearrangement joins TRBV10-1 to TRBJ2-3; 13 nucleotides align to TRBD2. V trimming: 8 bases; J trimming: 1 base; junction bases outside the gene matches: 9. The length of the CDR3 is 17 residues. CDR1 and CDR2 (germline): WNHNN, SYGVQD (reference sequence). CDR3: CASPTSGGARGTDTQYF. DNA for the CDR3: TGCGCCAGCCCAACTAGCGGGGGGGCTCGGGGCACAGATACGCAGTATTTT.

The chain links TRBV29-1 to TRBJ1-2, with D perhaps TRBD1 (6 bases). This CDR3 spans 11 amino acids. The germline V gene has CDR1 SQVTM and CDR2 ANQGSEA. The ends were cut back, 5 bases at V and 7 bases at J, with 11 bases in the middle. The CDR3 nucleotides are TGCAGCGTTTTACAGGGTGGTGGCTACACCTTC. Protein sequence: CSVLQGGGYTF.

V is TRBV19 and J is TRBJ1-4; D unresolved. Germline V gene sequence: CDR1 LNHDA, CDR2 SQIVND (reference sequence). V gave up 4 bases and J gave up 5 bases, with 11 bases separating them. This CDR3 comprises 14 residues. The CDR3 region is CASSTGTWNEKLFF. Here the CDR3 DNA reads TGTGCCAGTAGTACAGGAACGTGGAATGAAAAACTGTTTTTT.

Notes on this clone: Likely a read error: the CDR3 ends without its conserved phenylalanine or tryptophan. It is unclear where the CDR3 begins or ends on the DNA, so no DNA is shown, and the CDR3 is as TCRdb lists it. This sequence joins TRBV6-5 and TRBJ1-3. 11 amino acids form the CDR3, both terminal residues included. In germline, CDR1 is MNHEY, CDR2 SVGAGI. Here the CDR3 reads CASPCPLELSV.

The rearrangement links TRBV3-1 (or the pseudogene TRBV3-2) to TRBJ2-7; TRBD1 matches at 7 bases. V gave up 1 base and J gave up 7 bases; unmatched junction bases: 7. The CDR3 is 14 amino acids. Germline CDR1 reads LGHDT; CDR2 reads YNNKEL (reference sequence). The CDR3 protein is CASSQGTGLLEQYF. For the CDR3, the DNA is TGTGCCAGCAGCCAAGGGACAGGCCTTTTAGAGCAGTACTTC.

The V and J genes are TRBV10-3 and TRBJ2-3, with D possibly being TRBD2 (6 bases). CDR3 length: 14 amino acids. Germline V gene lookup returns CDR1 ENHRY and CDR2 SYGVKD. V was clipped by 6 bases and J by 1 base, with 11 bases between them. This chain's CDR3 is CAIRVEGRTDTQYF. Here the CDR3 DNA reads TGTGCCATCAGGGTGGAGGGGCGCACAGATACGCAGTATTTT.

About this clone itself: The junction does not match germline at one end; this may be a read error. The rearrangement uses TRBV3-1 (or the pseudogene TRBV3-2) and TRBJ2-5; 8 bases align to TRBD2. The germline V gene has CDR1 LGHDT and CDR2 YNNKEL (reference sequence). This CDR3 has 13 amino acids. CDR3 in DNA: TGTGCCAGCAGCCAAGGATCCCGGGGGGGGCCCGACTTC. Translated, it gives CASSQGSRGGPDF.

This clone was observed a few times. The chain links TRBV6-2 or TRBV6-3 to TRBJ2-7; TRBD1 matches at 8 bases. From germline, CDR1 is MNHEY and CDR2 SVGEGT. The CDR3 runs 15 residues. V was pared by 3 bases and J by 2 bases, with 6 bases of the junction left unmatched. DNA for the CDR3: TGTGCCAGCAGTTATGGGGACAGGAGAACCTACGAGCAGTACTTC. Amino acids: CASSYGDRRTYEQYF.

There are a few counts of this clone. The CDR3 coding sequence is TGTGCCAGCAGCTTGAGCCAGGACAATCAGCCCCAGCATTTT. Translated, it gives CASSLSQDNQPQHF. The chain recombines TRBV5-6 with TRBJ1-5; D not certain. This CDR3 is built from 14 residues. The germline V gene encodes CDR1 SGHDT and CDR2 YYEEEE. V was shortened by 1 base and J by 3 bases, with 8 bases between the two germline ends.

This clone was seen a few times. The gene calls are TRBV6-6 and TRBJ1-5; the match to TRBD1 covers 12 bases. Germline V gene sequence: CDR1 MNHNY, CDR2 SVGAGI (reference sequence). The CDR3 spans 16 residues. J lost 3 bases, V lost 8 bases, and 8 bases had no gene match. As DNA, the CDR3 is TGTGCCAGCTCTACCGGGACAGGGGGCGTCAATCAGCCCCAGCATTTT. It codes for CASSTGTGGVNQPQHF.

This clone was found once. The chain uses TRBV3-1 (or the pseudogene TRBV3-2) and TRBJ2-5; D not resolved. Trimming took 4 bases from V and 0 from J, leaving 6 bases between them. Germline CDR1 and CDR2: LGHDT and YNNKEL (reference sequence). CDR3 length: 13 amino acids. The CDR3 nucleotides are TGTGCCAGCAGCCTTTCGTACCAAGAGACCCAGTACTTC. This gives the protein CASSLSYQETQYF.

This chain connects TRBV30 to TRBJ1-6, with 7 bases lining up with TRBD1. V dropped 2 bases and J dropped 7; count of bases not matched to a gene: 5. The germline CDR1 and CDR2 sequences are GTSNPN and SVGIG (reference sequence). The CDR3 has 14 residues. In DNA, the CDR3 is TGTGCCTGGAGTCCCGGGACAGTCAATTCACCCCTCCACTTT. Protein sequence: CAWSPGTVNSPLHF.

The chain recombines TRBV6-1 with TRBJ1-2, with 9 nucleotides matching TRBD1. In germline, CDR1 is MNHNS, CDR2 SASEGT. The CDR3 consists of 15 residues. The trim removed 3 bases at V and 5 bases at J, leaving 7 bases unmatched. CDR3 region: CASSDVRDRAYGYTF. The DNA for the CDR3 is TGTGCCAGCAGTGATGTCCGGGACAGGGCTTATGGCTACACCTTC.

The J gene is TRBJ2-7, the V gene TRBV12-3 or TRBV12-4; no clear D. The CDR3 has 13 residues. The V and J ends lost 3 bases and 2 bases respectively, with 8 bases between them. Here the CDR3 DNA reads TGTGCCAGCAGTTTGGGCCCCACCTACGAGCAGTACTTC. Its translation: CASSLGPTYEQYF.

J is TRBJ1-2 and V is TRBV2; weak D call: TRBD1 (5 bases). Between the trimmed V and J ends, which lost 1 base and 3 bases, there was a span of 9 bases. Germline assignment: CDR1 SNHLY and CDR2 FYNNEI. This CDR3 has 14 amino acids. DNA for the CDR3: TGTGCCAGCAGTGAAGAGCAGGGCCACTATGGCTACACCTTC. It specifies CASSEEQGHYGYTF.

The genes are TRBV12-3 or TRBV12-4 and TRBJ1-1; D perhaps matches TRBD1 (6 bases). With 6 bases removed from V and 1 base from J, the gap between germline ends came to 9 bases. CDR3 size: 13 residues. CDR3 DNA: TGTGCCAGCAGCAGGGGATCGAACACTGAAGCTTTCTTT. It codes for CASSRGSNTEAFF.

This clone was counted between two and nine times. The J gene is TRBJ1-1, the V gene TRBV6-2 or TRBV6-3; D is uncertain. The CDR3 sequence is 13 residues long. Germline CDR1 and CDR2: MNHEY and SVGEGT. V was shortened by 2 bases and J by 8 bases, with 12 bases between the two germline ends. The CDR3 reads CASSYGRAGEAFF. CDR3 bases: TGTGCCAGCAGTTACGGACGGGCGGGAGAAGCTTTCTTT.